One and the same sample provided the 26 T cell receptor beta chains below, sequenced in a study of PD-1 blockade in mismatch repair-deficient tumors (dated by TCRdb to 2017 to 2019). Libraries were constructed by the immunoSEQ multiplex PCR assay. Not all clones reach the TCRdb copy of this immuneACCESS table, which keeps in-frame sequences only. Checked studies attribute under half of the gap to unresolved V genes and leave the rest unexplained. The sample records tens of thousands of clones, 81% of which are singletons. The ten largest clones represent roughly 8.8% of the sample. Sequencing was performed on peripheral blood, taken less than 21 weeks after starting pembrolizumab. The origin of the receptors is an adult with mismatch repair-deficient cancer.

V is TRBV4-2 and J is TRBJ2-3, with D perhaps matching TRBD2 (5 bases). V lost 4 bases and J 5 bases, leaving 19 bases between the germline ends. The germline gives CDR1 LGHNA, CDR2 YNFKEQ. This CDR3 is 16 amino acids long. For the CDR3, the DNA is TGTGCCAGCAGCCCCCTAGCCCCGAAAGAGAAAGATACGCAGTATTTT. Translated: CASSPLAPKEKDTQYF.

The rearrangement links TRBV2 to TRBJ2-3; D call uncertain. CDR3 length: 14 residues. Germline V gene sequence: CDR1 SNHLY, CDR2 FYNNEI. With 4 bases removed from V and 5 bases from J, the gap between germline ends came to 13 bases. The CDR3 sequence: CASSAETTGDTQYF. CDR3 in DNA: TGTGCCAGCAGTGCGGAGACGACGGGAGATACGCAGTATTTT.

About this clone itself: One junction end does not reproduce the germline sequence, and a read error may be involved. V and J are TRBV7-9 and TRBJ2-7; TRBD2 agrees at 8 bases. The germline CDR1 and CDR2 sequences are SEHNR and FQNEAQ (reference sequence). This CDR3 contains 14 residues. CDR3 in DNA: TGCGCCAGCAGCCAAACTAGCGGCTCCTACGAGCAGTACTTC. Its translation: CASSQTSGSYEQYF. Full variable domain (remainder filled in from reference TRBV7-9 and TRBJ2-7): DTGVSQNPRHKITKRGQNVTFRCDPISEHNRLYWYRQTLGQGPEFLTYFQNEAQLEKSRLLSDRFSAERPKGSFSTLEIQRTEQGDSAMYLCASSQTSGSYEQYFGPGTRLTVT.

The CDR3 region has the DNA TGTGCCAGCAGCTTCAGGGCTGCCTACGAGCAGTACTTC. Translated, it gives CASSFRAAYEQYF. The chain couples TRBV7-9 to TRBJ2-7; tentative D call: TRBD1 (5 bases). This CDR3 is built from 13 residues. Germline lookup yields CDR1 SEHNR and CDR2 FQNEAQ (reference sequence). V was cut by 3 bases and J by 2 bases, with 8 bases left in between. The variable domain in full, completed from reference TRBV7-9 and TRBJ2-7, reads DTGVSQNPRHKITKRGQNVTFRCDPISEHNRLYWYRQTLGQGPEFLTYFQNEAQLEKSRLLSDRFSAERPKGSFSTLEIQRTEQGDSAMYLCASSFRAAYEQYFGPGTRLTVT.

The chain employs TRBV27 and TRBJ1-4; D unresolved. V shed 2 bases and J shed 0 bases, with 7 bases lying between them. Looked up from germline, CDR1 is MNHEY and CDR2 is SMNVEV (reference sequence). The CDR3 runs to 15 residues. Here the CDR3 reads CASSLIGTTNEKLFF. The CDR3 nucleotides read TGTGCCAGCAGTTTAATCGGGACAACTAATGAAAAACTGTTTTTT.

The chain recombines TRBV2 with TRBJ1-2, with 11 bases aligning to TRBD1. Germline lookup yields CDR1 SNHLY and CDR2 FYNNEI. V lost 4 bases and J lost 4; bases outside the gene matches: 2. The CDR3 loop spans 14 amino acids. The CDR3 sequence is CASSGGTGGYGYTF. CDR3 nucleotide sequence: TGTGCCAGCAGTGGAGGGACAGGGGGCTATGGCTACACCTTC.

This rearrangement joins TRBV5-1 to TRBJ1-2; no definite D call. The CDR3 runs to 15 residues. Germline lookup yields CDR1 SGHRS and CDR2 YFSETQ. The ends were cut back, 0 bases at V and 3 bases at J, with 12 bases in the middle. The CDR3 DNA follows: TGCGCCAGCAGCTTGGCTCCCGCTCAGGACTATGGCTACACCTTC. It codes for CASSLAPAQDYGYTF.

V and J are TRBV25-1 and TRBJ1-4; D not resolved. Germline loops: CDR1 MGHDK, CDR2 SYGVNS. V lost 1 base, J lost 5 bases, and 14 bases lay in between. CDR3 length: 16 residues. The CDR3 region is CASSESRGRRNEKLFF. CDR3 sequence (DNA): TGTGCCAGCAGTGAATCGAGAGGGAGGCGGAATGAAAAACTGTTTTTT.

This clone has just a few counts. V usage is TRBV4-2 and J usage is TRBJ2-2; TRBD2 agrees at 11 bases. The J segment lost 8 bases and the V segment lost 5 bases, leaving 7 bases of the junction unmatched. In germline, CDR1 is LGHNA, CDR2 YNFKEQ. This CDR3 comprises 15 residues. CDR3 sequence (DNA): TGTGCCAGCAGCTCACTAGCGGGAGCGGAGGGGGAGCTGTTTTTT. It translates to CASSSLAGAEGELFF.

V is TRBV2 and J is TRBJ2-7, with 10 bases matching TRBD2. CDR3 length equals 15 residues. Germline V CDR1 and CDR2: SNHLY, FYNNEI. Trimming at V came to 7 bases and at J to 7 bases, leaving 13 bases not matched to a gene. CDR3 amino acids: CASTTQASGSGEQYF. As DNA, the CDR3 is TGTGCCAGCACGACCCAAGCTAGCGGGAGTGGAGAGCAGTACTTC.

The chain employs TRBV5-5 and TRBJ2-5, with TRBD2 matching 8 bases. The CDR3 spans 16 residues. From germline, CDR1 is SGHKS and CDR2 YYEKEE (reference sequence). The trim removed 3 bases at V and 5 bases at J, leaving 12 bases unmatched. The CDR3 spells CASSSHRLERGETQYF. The CDR3 DNA reads TGTGCCAGCAGCTCCCACCGATTAGAGCGGGGGGAGACCCAGTACTTC.

The V gene is TRBV7-2, the J gene TRBJ1-1; tentative D call: TRBD1 (5 bases). Trimming took 4 bases from V and 2 from J, leaving 11 bases between them. CDR3 size: 14 residues. Germline CDR1 reads SGHTA; CDR2 reads FQGNSA. The CDR3 DNA follows: TGTGCCAGCAGCTCCCTGGGGCATAACACTGAAGCTTTCTTT. Translating gives CASSSLGHNTEAFF.

This clone was seen only a few times. The chain uses TRBV7-1 and TRBJ1-2, with TRBD1 as a possible D gene (6 bases). TRBV7-1 belongs to the ORF category, with a function that is uncertain. The V and J ends lost 6 bases and 3 bases respectively, with 17 bases between them. The CDR3 extends over 15 amino acids. The CDR3 loop is CASSFGGGSHYGYTF. For the CDR3, the DNA is TGTGCCAGCAGTTTCGGAGGGGGGAGCCACTATGGCTACACCTTC.

The V gene is TRBV7-3, the J gene TRBJ2-7; either TRBD1 or TRBD2 may fit D (6 bases each). This CDR3 is 14 amino acids long. Trimming left V 1 base short and J 6 bases short, with 13 bases between. In germline, CDR1 is SGHTA, CDR2 FQGTGA. As DNA, the CDR3 is TGTGCCAGCAGCTTAAGTTCCGGGGGCGGCGAGCAGTACTTC. It encodes CASSLSSGGGEQYF.

J is TRBJ2-7 and V is TRBV11-1; tentative D call: TRBD2 (5 bases). The CDR3 runs 13 residues. Trimming left V 6 bases short and J 2 bases short, with 11 bases between. The germline CDR1 and CDR2 sequences are SGHAT and FQDESV (reference sequence). The CDR3 sequence: CASSRTGAYEQYF. The DNA for the CDR3 is TGTGCCAGCAGTCGGACCGGGGCCTACGAGCAGTACTTC.

This chain links TRBV27 with TRBJ2-3; D uncertain. The CDR3 covers 14 residues. V was shortened by 2 bases and J by 2 bases, with 8 bases between the two germline ends. Germline V gene sequence: CDR1 MNHEY, CDR2 SMNVEV (reference sequence). DNA of the CDR3: TGTGCCAGCAGTTTAGCGGACCTCACAGATACGCAGTATTTT. It encodes CASSLADLTDTQYF.

The V and J genes are TRBV4-3 and TRBJ2-7, with 13 positions matching TRBD2. CDR1 is LGHNA and CDR2 is YSLEER in the germline V gene. Trimming removed 0 bases from V and 2 bases from J; junction bases left unmatched: 4. The CDR3 runs 17 residues. CDR3 region: CASSQDSGTSGTYEQYF. Here the CDR3 DNA reads TGCGCCAGCAGCCAAGATTCGGGGACTAGCGGGACCTACGAGCAGTACTTC.

There are a few counts of this clone. The chain uses TRBV30 and TRBJ1-2; D is perhaps TRBD1 (5 bases). V lost 3 bases and J 0 bases, leaving 17 bases between the germline ends. The CDR3 sequence is 16 residues long. CDR1 and CDR2 (germline): GTSNPN, SVGIG (reference sequence). In DNA form, the CDR3 reads TGTGCCTGGAGCTATCCGGGGCAGGGCGCTAACTATGGCTACACCTTC. Translated, it gives CAWSYPGQGANYGYTF.

This sequence joins TRBV12-5 and TRBJ1-5; D gene ambiguous. Per germline, CDR1 LGHNT and CDR2 FRNRAP. CDR3 length: 15 amino acids. Trimming stripped 3 bases from V and 3 bases from J, with 12 bases between. CDR3 DNA sequence: TGTGCTAGTGGTTTCCTCGACCCGGTCAATCAGCCCCAGCATTTT. Residues: CASGFLDPVNQPQHF.

Judged by abundance, this clone is medium-sized. This chain joins TRBV2 and TRBJ2-7; TRBD2 aligns across 11 bases. The CDR3 contains 13 residues. V gave up 9 bases and J gave up 6 bases; unmatched junction bases: 7. Germline V lookup: CDR1 SNHLY, CDR2 FYNNEI. The CDR3 loop is CARGTSGSREQYF. CDR3 bases: TGTGCCAGGGGAACTAGCGGGAGCCGCGAGCAGTACTTC.

This sequence joins TRBV6-5 and TRBJ2-2, with unresolved D. The germline CDR1 and CDR2 sequences are MNHEY and SVGAGI. V lost 2 bases, J lost 7 bases, and 8 bases lay in between. The CDR3 has 13 amino acids. CDR3 amino acids: CASSYAQSGELFF. In DNA, the CDR3 is TGTGCCAGCAGTTACGCGCAGAGCGGGGAGCTGTTTTTT.

The DNA for the CDR3 is TGTGCCAGCAGCCTACCAGGGTACGAGCAGTACTTC. This translates into CASSLPGYEQYF. J is TRBJ2-7 and V is TRBV6-6, with D tentatively TRBD1 (5 bases). V gave up 6 bases and J gave up 4 bases, with 10 bases separating them. Per germline, CDR1 MNHNY and CDR2 SVGAGI (reference sequence). The CDR3 has 12 residues.

The chain employs TRBV7-2 and TRBJ1-5, with 7 bases fitting TRBD1. Germline loops: CDR1 SGHTA, CDR2 FQGNSA. The CDR3 is 13 amino acids. The V and J ends lost 5 bases and 4 bases, in that order; junction bases with no gene match: 2. CDR3 nucleotide sequence: TGTGCCAGCAGCCCGGACAGGAATCAGCCCCAGCATTTT. It translates to CASSPDRNQPQHF.

This clone turned up a few times. This chain uses TRBV6-1 with TRBJ2-7; TRBD1 or TRBD2 may be the D gene (6 bases each). Trimming left V 4 bases short and J 6 bases short, with 13 bases between. The germline V gene has CDR1 MNHNS and CDR2 SASEGT. This CDR3 has 13 amino acids. The DNA for the CDR3 is TGTGCCAGCAGTGGGGGGGCGATGGGCGAGCAGTACTTC. Translation: CASSGGAMGEQYF.

The rearrangement links TRBV4-1 to TRBJ1-2, with 7 bases aligning to TRBD1. The CDR3 sequence is 15 residues long. Germline V gives CDR1 MGHRA, CDR2 YSYEKL. The J segment lost 4 bases and the V segment lost 2 bases, leaving 7 bases of the junction unmatched. CDR3 sequence (DNA): TGCGCCAGCAGCCAATCGACAGGGCAAATCTATGGCTACACCTTC. Amino acids: CASSQSTGQIYGYTF.

V usage is TRBV4-1 and J usage is TRBJ1-5, with D uncertain. Germline values: CDR1 MGHRA, CDR2 YSYEKL. V was trimmed by 0 bases and J by 5 bases, leaving 8 bases between them. The CDR3 runs to 14 residues. The CDR3 DNA sequence: TGCGCCAGCAGCCAAGAACCGGGTTATCAGCCCCAGCATTTT. Its translation is CASSQEPGYQPQHF.